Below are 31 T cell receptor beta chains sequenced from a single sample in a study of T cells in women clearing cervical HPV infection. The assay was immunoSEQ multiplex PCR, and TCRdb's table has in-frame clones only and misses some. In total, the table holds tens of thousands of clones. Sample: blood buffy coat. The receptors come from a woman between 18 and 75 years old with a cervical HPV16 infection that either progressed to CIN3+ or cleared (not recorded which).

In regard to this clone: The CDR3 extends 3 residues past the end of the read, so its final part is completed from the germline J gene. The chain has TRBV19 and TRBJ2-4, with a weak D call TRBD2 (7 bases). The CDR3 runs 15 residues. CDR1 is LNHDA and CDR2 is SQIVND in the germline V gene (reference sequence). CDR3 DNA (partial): TGTGCCAGTACTCTCCGGGCGGGGGCTAACTATGGT. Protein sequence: CASTLRAGANYG. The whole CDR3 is CASTLRAGANYGQYF.

The DNA read from the CDR3 is TGTGCCTGGAGGGGGACTAGAGCAGTGCGGGAGTATAGCACAGATACG. Amino acid sequence: CAWRGTRAVREYSTDT. The whole CDR3 protein is CAWRGTRAVREYSTDTQYF. The V call is TRBV30, the J call TRBJ2-3; 8 bases agree with TRBD2. The read stops 3 residues short of the end of the CDR3; the missing end is completed from the germline J gene. V lost 3 bases and J lost 0; bases outside the gene matches: 17. This CDR3 has 19 amino acids. CDR1 GTSNPN and CDR2 SVGIG come from the germline V gene (reference sequence).

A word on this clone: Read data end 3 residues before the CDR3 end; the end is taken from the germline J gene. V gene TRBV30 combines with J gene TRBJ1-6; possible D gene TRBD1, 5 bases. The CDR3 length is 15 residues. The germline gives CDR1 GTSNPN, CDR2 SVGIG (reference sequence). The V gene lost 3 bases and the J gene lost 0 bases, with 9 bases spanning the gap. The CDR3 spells CAWSVDSSYNSPLHF. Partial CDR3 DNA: TGTGCCTGGAGCGTTGACAGCTCCTATAATTCACCC.

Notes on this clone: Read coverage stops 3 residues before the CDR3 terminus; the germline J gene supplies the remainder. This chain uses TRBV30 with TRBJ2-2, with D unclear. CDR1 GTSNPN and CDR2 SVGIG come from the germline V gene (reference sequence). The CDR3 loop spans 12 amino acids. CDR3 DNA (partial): TGTGCCTGGACCCGCGAAGTTGAAAAG. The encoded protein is CAWTREVEK. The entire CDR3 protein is CAWTREVEKLFF.

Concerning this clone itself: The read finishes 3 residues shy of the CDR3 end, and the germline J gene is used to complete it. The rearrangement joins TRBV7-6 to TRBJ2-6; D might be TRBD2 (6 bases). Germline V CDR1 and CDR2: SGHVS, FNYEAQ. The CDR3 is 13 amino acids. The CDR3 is CASSPDWGEVLTF. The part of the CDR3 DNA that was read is TGTGCCAGCAGCCCCGACTGGGGGGAGGTC.

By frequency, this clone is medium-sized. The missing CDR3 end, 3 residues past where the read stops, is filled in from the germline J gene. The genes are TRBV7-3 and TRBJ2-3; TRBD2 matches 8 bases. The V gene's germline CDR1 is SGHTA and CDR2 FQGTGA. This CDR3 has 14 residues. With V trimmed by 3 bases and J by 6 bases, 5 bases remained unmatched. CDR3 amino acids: CASSFFGGADTQYF. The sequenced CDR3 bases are TGTGCCAGCAGCTTTTTCGGGGGGGCTGATACG.

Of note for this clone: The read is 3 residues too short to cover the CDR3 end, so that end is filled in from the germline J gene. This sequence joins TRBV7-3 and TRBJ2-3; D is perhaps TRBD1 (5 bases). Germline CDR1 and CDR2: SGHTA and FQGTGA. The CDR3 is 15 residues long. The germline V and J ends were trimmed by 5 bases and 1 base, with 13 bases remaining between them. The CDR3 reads CASSTQGSGTDTQYF. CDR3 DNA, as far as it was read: TGTGCCAGCAGCACCCAGGGATCGGGCACAGATACG.

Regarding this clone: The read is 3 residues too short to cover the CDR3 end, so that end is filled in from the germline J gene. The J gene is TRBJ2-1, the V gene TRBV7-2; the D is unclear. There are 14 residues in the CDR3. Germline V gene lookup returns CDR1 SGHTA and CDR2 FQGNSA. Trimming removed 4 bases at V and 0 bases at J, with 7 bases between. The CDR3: CASSSKNSYNEQFF. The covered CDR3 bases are TGTGCCAGCAGCTCCAAAAACTCCTACAATGAG.

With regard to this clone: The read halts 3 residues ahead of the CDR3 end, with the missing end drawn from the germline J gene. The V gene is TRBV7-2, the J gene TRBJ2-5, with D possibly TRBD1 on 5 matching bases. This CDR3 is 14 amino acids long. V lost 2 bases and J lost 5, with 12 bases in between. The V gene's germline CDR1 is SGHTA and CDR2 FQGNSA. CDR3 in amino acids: CASSLNSGLETQYF. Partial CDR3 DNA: TGTGCCAGCAGCTTAAATTCAGGGTTGGAGACC.

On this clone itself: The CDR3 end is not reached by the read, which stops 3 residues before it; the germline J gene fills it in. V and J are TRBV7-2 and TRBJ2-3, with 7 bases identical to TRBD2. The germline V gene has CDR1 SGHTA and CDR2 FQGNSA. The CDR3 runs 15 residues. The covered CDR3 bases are TGTGCCAGCAGCTTAAGCGGGATCTCTGAAGAGACG. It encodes CASSLSGISEET. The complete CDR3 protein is CASSLSGISEETQYF. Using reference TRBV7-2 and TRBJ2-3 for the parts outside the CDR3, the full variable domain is GAGVSQSPSNKVTEKGKDVELRCDPISGHTALYWYRQSLGQGLEFLIYFQGNSAPDKSGLPSDRFSAERTGGSVSTLTIQRTQQEDSAVYLCASSLSGISEETQYFGPGTRLTVL.

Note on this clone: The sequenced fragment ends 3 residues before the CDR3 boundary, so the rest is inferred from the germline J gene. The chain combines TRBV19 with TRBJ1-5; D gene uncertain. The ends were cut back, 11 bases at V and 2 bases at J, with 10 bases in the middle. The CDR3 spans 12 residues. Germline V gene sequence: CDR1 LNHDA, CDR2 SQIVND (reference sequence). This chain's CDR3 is CAVEGRNQPQHF. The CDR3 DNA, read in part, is TGTGCCGTTGAAGGGCGCAATCAGCCC.

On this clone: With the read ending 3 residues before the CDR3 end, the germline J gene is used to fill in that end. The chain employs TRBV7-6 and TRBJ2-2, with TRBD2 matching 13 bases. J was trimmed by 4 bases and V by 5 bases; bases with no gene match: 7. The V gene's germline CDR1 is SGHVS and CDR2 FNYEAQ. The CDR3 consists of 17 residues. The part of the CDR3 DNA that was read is TGTGCCAGCAGCCCGACTAGCGGGGGGTCGGGCACCGGGGAG. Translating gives CASSPTSGGSGTGE. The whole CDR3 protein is CASSPTSGGSGTGELFF.

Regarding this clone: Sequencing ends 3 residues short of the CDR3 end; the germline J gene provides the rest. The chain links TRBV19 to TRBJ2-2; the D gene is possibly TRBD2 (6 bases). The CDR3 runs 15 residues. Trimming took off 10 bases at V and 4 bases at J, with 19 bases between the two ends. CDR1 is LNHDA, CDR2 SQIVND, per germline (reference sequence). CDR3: CATRAGGGVTGELFF. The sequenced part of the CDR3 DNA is TGTGCCACCAGAGCCGGGGGAGGCGTCACCGGGGAG.

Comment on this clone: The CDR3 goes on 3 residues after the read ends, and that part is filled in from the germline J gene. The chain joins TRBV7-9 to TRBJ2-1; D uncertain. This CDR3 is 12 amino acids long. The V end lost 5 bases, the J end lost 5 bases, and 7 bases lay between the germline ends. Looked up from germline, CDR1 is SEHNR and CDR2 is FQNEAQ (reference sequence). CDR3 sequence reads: CASSVQNNEQFF. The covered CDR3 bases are TGTGCCAGCAGCGTCCAAAACAATGAG.

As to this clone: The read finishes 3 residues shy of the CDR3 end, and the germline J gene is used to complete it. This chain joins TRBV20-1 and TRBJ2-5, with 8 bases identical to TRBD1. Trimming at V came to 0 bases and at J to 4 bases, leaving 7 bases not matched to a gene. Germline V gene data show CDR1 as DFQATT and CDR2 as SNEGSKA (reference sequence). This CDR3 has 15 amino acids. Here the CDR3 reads CSARDSGQVSETQYF. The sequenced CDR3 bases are TGCAGTGCTAGAGATTCGGGACAGGTGTCAGAGACC.

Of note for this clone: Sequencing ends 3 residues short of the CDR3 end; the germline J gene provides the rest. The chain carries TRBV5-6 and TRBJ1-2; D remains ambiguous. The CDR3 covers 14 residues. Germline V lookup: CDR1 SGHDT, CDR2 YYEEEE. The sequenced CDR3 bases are TGTGCCAGCAGCTCCGGGGTAGGGCCTCGGGGC. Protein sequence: CASSSGVGPRG. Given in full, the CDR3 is CASSSGVGPRGYTF.

CDR3 DNA, as far as it was read: TGTGCCAGCAGCGACACAGGGGGGCTAGAGACC. Translated: CASSDTGGLET. The entire CDR3 is CASSDTGGLETQYF. V usage is TRBV7-8 and J usage is TRBJ2-5; 8 bases align to TRBD1. The sequence runs out 3 residues before the end of the CDR3; the remainder is reconstructed from the germline J gene. Germline V gives CDR1 SGHVS, CDR2 FQNEAQ. With V trimmed by 5 bases and J by 4 bases, 6 bases remained unmatched. The CDR3 totals 14 residues.

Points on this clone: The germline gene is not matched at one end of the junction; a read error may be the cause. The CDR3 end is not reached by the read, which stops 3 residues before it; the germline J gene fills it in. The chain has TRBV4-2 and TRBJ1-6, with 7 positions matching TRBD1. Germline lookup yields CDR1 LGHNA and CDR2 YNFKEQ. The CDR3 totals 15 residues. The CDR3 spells CASSQEGGGGSPLHF. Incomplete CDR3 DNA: TGCGCCAGCAGCCAGGAGGGAGGGGGCGGATCACCC.

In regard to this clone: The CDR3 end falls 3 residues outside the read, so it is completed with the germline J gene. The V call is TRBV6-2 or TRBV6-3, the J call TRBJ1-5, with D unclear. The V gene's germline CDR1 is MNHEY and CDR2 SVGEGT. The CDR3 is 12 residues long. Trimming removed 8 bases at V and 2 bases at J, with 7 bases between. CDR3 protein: CASHRGNQPQHF. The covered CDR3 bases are TGTGCCAGCCATAGGGGCAATCAGCCC.

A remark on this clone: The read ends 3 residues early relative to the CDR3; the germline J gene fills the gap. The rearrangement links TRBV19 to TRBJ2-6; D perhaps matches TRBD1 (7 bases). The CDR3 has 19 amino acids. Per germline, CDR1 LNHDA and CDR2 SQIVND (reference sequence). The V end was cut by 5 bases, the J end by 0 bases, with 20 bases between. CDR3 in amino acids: CASSPPWPGGLSGANVLTF. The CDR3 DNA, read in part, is TGTGCCAGTAGTCCCCCCTGGCCAGGGGGACTCTCTGGGGCCAACGTC.

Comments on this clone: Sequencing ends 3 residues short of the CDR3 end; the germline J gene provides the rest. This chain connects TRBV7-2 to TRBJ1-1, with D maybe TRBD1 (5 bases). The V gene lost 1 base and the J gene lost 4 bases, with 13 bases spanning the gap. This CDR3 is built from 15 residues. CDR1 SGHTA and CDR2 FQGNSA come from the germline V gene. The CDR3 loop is CASSLVGGLGTEAFF. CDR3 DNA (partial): TGTGCCAGCAGCTTAGTTGGGGGGTTGGGCACTGAA.

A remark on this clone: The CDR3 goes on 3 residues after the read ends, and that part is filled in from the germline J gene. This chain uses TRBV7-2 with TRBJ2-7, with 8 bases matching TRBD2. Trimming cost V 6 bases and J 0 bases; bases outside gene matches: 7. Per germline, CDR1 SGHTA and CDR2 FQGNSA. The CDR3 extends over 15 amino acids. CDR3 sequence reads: CASRTIAGSSYEQYF. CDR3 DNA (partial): TGTGCCAGCAGAACCATAGCGGGGAGCTCCTACGAG.

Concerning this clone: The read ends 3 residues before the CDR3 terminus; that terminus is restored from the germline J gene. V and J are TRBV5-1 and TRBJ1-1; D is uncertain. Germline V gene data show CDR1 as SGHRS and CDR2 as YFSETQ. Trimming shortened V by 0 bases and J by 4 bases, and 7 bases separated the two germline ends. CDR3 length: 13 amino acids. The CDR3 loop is CASSLGSGTEAFF. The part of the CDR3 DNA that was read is TGCGCCAGCAGCTTGGGCAGCGGCACTGAA.

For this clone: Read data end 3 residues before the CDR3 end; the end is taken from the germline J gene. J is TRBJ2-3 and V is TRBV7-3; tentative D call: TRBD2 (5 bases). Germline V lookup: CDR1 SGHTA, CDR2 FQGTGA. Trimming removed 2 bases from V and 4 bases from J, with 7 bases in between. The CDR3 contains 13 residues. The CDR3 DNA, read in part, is TGTGCCAGCAGCTTAGAGCGGCCAGATACG. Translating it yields CASSLERPDT. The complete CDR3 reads CASSLERPDTQYF.

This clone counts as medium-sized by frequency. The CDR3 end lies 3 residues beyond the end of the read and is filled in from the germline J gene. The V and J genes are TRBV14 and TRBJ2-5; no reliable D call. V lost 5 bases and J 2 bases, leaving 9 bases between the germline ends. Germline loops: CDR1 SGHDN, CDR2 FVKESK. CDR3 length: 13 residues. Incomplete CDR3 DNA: TGTGCCAGCAGCTCTCTCGTACAAGAGACC. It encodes CASSSLVQET. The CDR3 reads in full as CASSSLVQETQYF.

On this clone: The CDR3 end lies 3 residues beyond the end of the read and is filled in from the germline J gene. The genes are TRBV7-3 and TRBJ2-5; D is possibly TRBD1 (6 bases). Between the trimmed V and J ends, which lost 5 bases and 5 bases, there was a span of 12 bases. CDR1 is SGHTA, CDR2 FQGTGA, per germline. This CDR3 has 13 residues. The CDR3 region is CASSPGVSETQYF. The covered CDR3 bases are TGTGCCAGCAGCCCAGGGGTTTCGGAGACC.

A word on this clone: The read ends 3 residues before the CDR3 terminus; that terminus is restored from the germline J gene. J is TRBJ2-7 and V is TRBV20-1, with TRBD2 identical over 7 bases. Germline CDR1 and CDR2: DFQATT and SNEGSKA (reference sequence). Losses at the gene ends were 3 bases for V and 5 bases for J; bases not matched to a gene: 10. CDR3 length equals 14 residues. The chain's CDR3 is CSARGRGDRDEQYF. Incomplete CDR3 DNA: TGCAGTGCTAGGGGGAGGGGCGATCGGGACGAG.

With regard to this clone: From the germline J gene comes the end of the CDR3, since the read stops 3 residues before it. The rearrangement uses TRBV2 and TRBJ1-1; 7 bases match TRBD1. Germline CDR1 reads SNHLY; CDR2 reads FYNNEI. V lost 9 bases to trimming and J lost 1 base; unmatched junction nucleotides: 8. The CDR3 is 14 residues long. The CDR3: CARVRQGGNTEAFF. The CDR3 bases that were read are TGTGCCAGGGTCCGACAGGGAGGGAACACTGAA.

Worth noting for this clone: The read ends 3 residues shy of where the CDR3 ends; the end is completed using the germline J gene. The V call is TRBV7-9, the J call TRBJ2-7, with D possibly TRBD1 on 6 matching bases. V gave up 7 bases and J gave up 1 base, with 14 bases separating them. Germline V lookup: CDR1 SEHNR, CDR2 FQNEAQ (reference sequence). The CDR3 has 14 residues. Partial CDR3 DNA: TGTGCCAGCAACCCAGGGGATCGATCCTACGAG. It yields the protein CASNPGDRSYE. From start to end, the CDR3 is CASNPGDRSYEQYF.

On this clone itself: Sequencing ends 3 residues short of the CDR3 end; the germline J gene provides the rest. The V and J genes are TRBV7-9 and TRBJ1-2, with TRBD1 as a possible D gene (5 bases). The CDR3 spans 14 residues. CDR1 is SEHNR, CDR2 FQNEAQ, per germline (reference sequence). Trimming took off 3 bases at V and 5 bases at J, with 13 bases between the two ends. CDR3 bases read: TGTGCCAGCAGCTTCTGGCAGGGTTGGTATGGC. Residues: CASSFWQGWYG. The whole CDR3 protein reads CASSFWQGWYGYTF.

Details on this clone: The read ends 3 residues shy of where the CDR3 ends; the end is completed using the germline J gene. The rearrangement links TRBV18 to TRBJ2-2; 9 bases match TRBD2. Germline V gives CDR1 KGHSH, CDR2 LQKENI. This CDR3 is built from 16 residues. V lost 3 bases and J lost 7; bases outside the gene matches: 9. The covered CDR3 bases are TGTGCCAGCTCACCGGAAGTAGCGGGAGTGAGCGGGGAG. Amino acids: CASSPEVAGVSGE. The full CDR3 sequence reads CASSPEVAGVSGELFF.